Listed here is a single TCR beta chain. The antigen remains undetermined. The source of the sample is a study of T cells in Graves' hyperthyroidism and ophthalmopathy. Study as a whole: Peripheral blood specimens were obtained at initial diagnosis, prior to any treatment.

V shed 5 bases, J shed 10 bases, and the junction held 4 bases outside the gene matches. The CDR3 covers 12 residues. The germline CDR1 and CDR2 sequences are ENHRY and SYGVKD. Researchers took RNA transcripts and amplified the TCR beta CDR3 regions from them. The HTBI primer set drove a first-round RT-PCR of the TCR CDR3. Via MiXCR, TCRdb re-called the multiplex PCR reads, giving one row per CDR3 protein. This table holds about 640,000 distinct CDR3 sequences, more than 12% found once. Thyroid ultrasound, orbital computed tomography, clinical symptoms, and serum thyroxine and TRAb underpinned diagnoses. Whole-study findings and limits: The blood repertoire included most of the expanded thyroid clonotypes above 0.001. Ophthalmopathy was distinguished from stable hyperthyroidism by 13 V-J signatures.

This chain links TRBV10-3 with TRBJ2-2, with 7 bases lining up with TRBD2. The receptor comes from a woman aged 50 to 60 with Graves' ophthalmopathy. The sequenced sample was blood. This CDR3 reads CAISNGRTELFF. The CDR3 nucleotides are TGTGCCATCAGTAACGGGAGGACGGAGCTGTTTTTT.